The clone carrying this T cell receptor (beta chain) was observed a handful of times. This entry is derived from a study of blood T cell repertoires in COVID-19. Repertoires were generated with immunoSEQ multiplex PCR, while TCRdb's copy carries only in-frame clones and drops some. The sample lists about 170,000 clones; approximately 83% were seen once. Germline V gene data show CDR1 as SGHVS and CDR2 as FQNEAQ. CDR3 length: 15 residues. Trimming cost V 5 bases and J 5 bases; bases outside gene matches: 9. The sequence was obtained from a man between 65 and 85 years old with active or convalescent COVID-19. Sequencing used peripheral blood. V usage is TRBV7-8 and J usage is TRBJ1-1; 9 nucleotides line up with TRBD1. CDR3 amino acids: CASSRRTQGATEAFF. CDR3 DNA: TGTGCCAGCAGCCGCCGAACACAGGGGGCAACTGAAGCTTTCTTT.